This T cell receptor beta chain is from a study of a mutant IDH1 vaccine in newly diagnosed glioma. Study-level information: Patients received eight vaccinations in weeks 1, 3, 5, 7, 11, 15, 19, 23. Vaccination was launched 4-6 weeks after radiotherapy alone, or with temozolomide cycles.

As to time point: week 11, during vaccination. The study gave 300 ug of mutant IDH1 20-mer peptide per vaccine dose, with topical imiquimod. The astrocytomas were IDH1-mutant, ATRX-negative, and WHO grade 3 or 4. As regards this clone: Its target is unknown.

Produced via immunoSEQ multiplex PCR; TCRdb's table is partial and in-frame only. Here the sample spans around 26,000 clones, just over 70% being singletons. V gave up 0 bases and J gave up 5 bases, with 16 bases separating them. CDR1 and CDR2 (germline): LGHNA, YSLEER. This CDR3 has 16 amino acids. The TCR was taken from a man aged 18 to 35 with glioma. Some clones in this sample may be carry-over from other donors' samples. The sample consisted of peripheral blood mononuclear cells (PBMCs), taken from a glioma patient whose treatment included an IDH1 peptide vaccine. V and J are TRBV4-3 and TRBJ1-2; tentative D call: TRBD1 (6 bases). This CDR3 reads CASSQELSGGRYGYTF. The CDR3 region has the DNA TGCGCCAGCAGCCAAGAGCTTTCTGGGGGGCGGTATGGCTACACCTTC.